These T cell receptor beta chains were read from a single sample in a study of T-cell reconstitution after alpha-beta-depleted transplantation in children. TCRdb reprocessed the PCR reads with MiXCR, giving one entry per CDR3 protein. This table holds hundreds of thousands of distinct CDR3 sequences, roughly 17% found once. Material: PBMCs, mostly from graft donor cells, obtained 360 days after TCRalphabeta/CD19-depleted stem cell transplant. The receptors derive from a male patient aged 2 to 10 who had a stem cell transplant for acute lymphoblastic leukemia, so the T cells may come from the graft donor. Both conserved end residues are part of each CDR3. The D gene is left open where the match is weak. Not every row has a clone size; where given, it reads once, few, many or a size class.

CDR3aa: CSARDWLSNEQFF; CDR3nt: TGCAGTGCTAGAGATTGGCTATCCAATGAGCAGTTCTTC; j_gene: TRBJ2-1; v_gene: TRBV20-1; abundance: few; d_gene: .
CDR3aa: CASSSGVAEKLFF; CDR3nt: TGCGCCAGCAGCTCGGGGGTTGCTGAAAAACTGTTTTTT; j_gene: TRBJ1-4; v_gene: TRBV5-1; abundance: many; d_gene: .
CDR3aa: CASSVHDGTYNEQFF; CDR3nt: TGTGCCAGCAGTGTACACGACGGTACCTACAATGAGCAGTTCTTC; j_gene: TRBJ2-1; v_gene: TRBV2; abundance: many; d_gene: .
CDR3aa: CASSLSWRNWETQYF; CDR3nt: TGCGCCAGCAGCTTGTCTTGGCGGAATTGGGAGACCCAGTACTTC; j_gene: TRBJ2-5; v_gene: TRBV5-1; abundance: .; d_gene: .
CDR3aa: CASSRTGGAGKQFF; CDR3nt: TGTGCCAGCAGCCGGACAGGGGGCGCGGGGAAGCAGTTCTTC; j_gene: TRBJ2-1; v_gene: TRBV27; abundance: few; d_gene: TRBD1
CDR3aa: CSAARRRNTEAFF; CDR3nt: TGCAGTGCCGCTCGGCGGCGCAACACTGAAGCTTTCTTT; j_gene: TRBJ1-1; v_gene: TRBV20-1; abundance: .; d_gene: .
CDR3aa: CATSDSGTGPNQPQHF; CDR3nt: TGTGCCACCAGTGATTCCGGGACAGGGCCCAATCAGCCCCAGCATTTT; j_gene: TRBJ1-5; v_gene: TRBV24-1; abundance: few; d_gene: TRBD1
CDR3aa: CSVERDTDYNEQFF; CDR3nt: TGCAGCGTTGAAAGGGACACCGACTACAATGAGCAGTTCTTC; j_gene: TRBJ2-1; v_gene: TRBV29-1; abundance: many; d_gene: .
CDR3aa: CASSQDRAEKLFF; CDR3nt: TGTGCCAGCAGCCAAGATCGCGCGGAAAAACTGTTTTTT; j_gene: TRBJ1-4; v_gene: TRBV3-1; abundance: .; d_gene: .
CDR3aa: CASSSHHLYEQYF; CDR3nt: TGTGCCAGCAGCTCGCACCACCTCTACGAGCAGTACTTC; j_gene: TRBJ2-7; v_gene: TRBV7-8; abundance: .; d_gene: .
CDR3aa: CSVVWGDYNEQFF; CDR3nt: TGCAGCGTAGTCTGGGGGGATTACAATGAGCAGTTCTTC; j_gene: TRBJ2-1; v_gene: TRBV29-1; abundance: .; d_gene: .
CDR3aa: CASSLTGRHEQFF; CDR3nt: TGTGCCAGCAGCTTGACAGGGCGGCATGAGCAGTTCTTC; j_gene: TRBJ2-1; v_gene: TRBV5-4; abundance: many; d_gene: .
CDR3aa: CASSQAGDEQYF; CDR3nt: TGTGCCAGCAGCCAAGCGGGGGACGAGCAGTACTTC; j_gene: TRBJ2-7; v_gene: TRBV6-6; abundance: many; d_gene: TRBD2
CDR3aa: CASSQWTGEGEQYF; CDR3nt: TGCGCCAGCAGCCAATGGACAGGGGAAGGCGAGCAGTACTTC; j_gene: TRBJ2-7; v_gene: TRBV4-1; abundance: .; d_gene: TRBD1
CDR3aa: CAGNRGRSSYNEQFF; CDR3nt: TGTGCCGGTAACAGGGGCCGTAGCTCCTACAATGAGCAGTTCTTC; j_gene: TRBJ2-1; v_gene: TRBV2; abundance: .; d_gene: TRBD1
CDR3aa: CASRLLAGGQNIQYF; CDR3nt: TGTGCCAGCAGACTCCTAGCGGGAGGTCAAAACATTCAGTACTTC; j_gene: TRBJ2-4; v_gene: TRBV6-2/TRBV6-3; abundance: .; d_gene: TRBD2
CDR3aa: CASSLSLGTGELFF; CDR3nt: TGTGCCAGCAGCTTATCACTAGGGACCGGGGAGCTGTTTTTT; j_gene: TRBJ2-2; v_gene: TRBV7-9; abundance: medium-sized; d_gene: .
CDR3aa: CASTRGPGTEAFF; CDR3nt: TGTGCCAGCACCCGAGGGCCGGGCACTGAAGCTTTCTTT; j_gene: TRBJ1-1; v_gene: TRBV6-5; abundance: .; d_gene: .
CDR3aa: CASSWGLAETYEQYF; CDR3nt: TGTGCCAGCTCCTGGGGACTAGCGGAAACCTACGAGCAGTACTTC; j_gene: TRBJ2-7; v_gene: TRBV4-2; abundance: few; d_gene: TRBD2
CDR3aa: CASRNPDYYGTDTQYF; CDR3nt: TGTGCCAGCAGGAATCCGGACTACTACGGCACAGATACGCAGTATTTT; j_gene: TRBJ2-3; v_gene: TRBV27; abundance: .; d_gene: .
CDR3aa: CASSFPTGGTTNEKLFF; CDR3nt: TGTGCCAGCAGTTTCCCAACAGGGGGGACAACTAATGAAAAACTGTTTTTT; j_gene: TRBJ1-4; v_gene: TRBV6-5; abundance: .; d_gene: TRBD1
CDR3aa: CAIAPSGPYEQYF; CDR3nt: TGTGCCATCGCCCCGAGCGGACCCTACGAGCAGTACTTC; j_gene: TRBJ2-7; v_gene: TRBV10-3; abundance: few; d_gene: .
CDR3aa: CASSQGVGQRYNEQFF; CDR3nt: TGCGCCAGCAGCCAAGGGGTGGGACAGCGGTACAATGAGCAGTTCTTC; j_gene: TRBJ2-1; v_gene: TRBV4-1; abundance: .; d_gene: TRBD1
CDR3aa: CSARGPWNTEAFF; CDR3nt: TGCAGTGCCCGGGGACCGTGGAACACTGAAGCTTTCTTT; j_gene: TRBJ1-1; v_gene: TRBV20-1; abundance: .; d_gene: .
CDR3aa: CASSLRQTGSNIQYF; CDR3nt: TGTGCCAGCAGTTTAAGACAGACGGGAAGCAACATTCAGTACTTC; j_gene: TRBJ2-4; v_gene: TRBV12-3/TRBV12-4; abundance: .; d_gene: .
CDR3aa: CAGRTGLGYTF; CDR3nt: TGTGCCGGAAGGACAGGGCTTGGCTACACCTTC; j_gene: TRBJ1-2; v_gene: TRBV6-6; abundance: .; d_gene: TRBD1
CDR3aa: CATSRGNQPQHF; CDR3nt: TGTGCCACCAGCAGGGGAAATCAGCCCCAGCATTTT; j_gene: TRBJ1-5; v_gene: TRBV15; abundance: .; d_gene: .
CDR3aa: CASSRRDYKTGELFF; CDR3nt: TGTGCCAGCAGCCGCCGGGATTACAAAACCGGGGAGCTGTTTTTT; j_gene: TRBJ2-2; v_gene: TRBV6-1; abundance: .; d_gene: .
CDR3aa: CASSYSNSGTSGFNEQFF; CDR3nt: TGTGCCAGCAGTTACTCCAACTCCGGGACTAGCGGGTTCAATGAGCAGTTCTTC; j_gene: TRBJ2-1; v_gene: TRBV6-5; abundance: .; d_gene: TRBD2
CDR3aa: CASSPAGGTYEQYF; CDR3nt: TGTGCCAGCAGTCCAGCGGGAGGGACCTACGAGCAGTACTTC; j_gene: TRBJ2-7; v_gene: TRBV6-2/TRBV6-3; abundance: .; d_gene: TRBD2
CDR3aa: CASSLRILGNEQFF; CDR3nt: TGTGCCAGCAGTTTACGGATTTTGGGCAATGAGCAGTTCTTC; j_gene: TRBJ2-1; v_gene: TRBV6-5; abundance: .; d_gene: .
CDR3aa: CASNKGPLTDTQYF; CDR3nt: TGTGCCAGCAATAAAGGACCTCTCACAGATACGCAGTATTTT; j_gene: TRBJ2-3; v_gene: TRBV12-3/TRBV12-4; abundance: few; d_gene: .
CDR3aa: CASSLAGDSRTDTQYF; CDR3nt: TGCGCCAGCAGCTTGGCCGGAGACAGCCGCACAGATACGCAGTATTTT; j_gene: TRBJ2-3; v_gene: TRBV5-1; abundance: .; d_gene: .
CDR3aa: CASSQEGSPANTGELFF; CDR3nt: TGCGCCAGCAGCCAAGAGGGGAGTCCCGCGAACACCGGGGAGCTGTTTTTT; j_gene: TRBJ2-2; v_gene: TRBV4-3; abundance: .; d_gene: .
CDR3aa: CSARVGVDYNEQFF; CDR3nt: TGCAGTGCTAGGGTTGGGGTCGATTACAATGAGCAGTTCTTC; j_gene: TRBJ2-1; v_gene: TRBV20-1; abundance: few; d_gene: .
CDR3aa: CASSGDFYNEQFF; CDR3nt: TGTGCCAGCAGTGGGGACTTTTACAATGAGCAGTTCTTC; j_gene: TRBJ2-1; v_gene: TRBV27; abundance: .; d_gene: .
CDR3aa: CASSQEVTNQPQHF; CDR3nt: TGCGCCAGCAGCCAAGAAGTGACCAATCAGCCCCAGCATTTT; j_gene: TRBJ1-5; v_gene: TRBV4-3; abundance: few; d_gene: .
CDR3aa: CASSQGPGQEYNEQFF; CDR3nt: TGTGCCAGCAGCCAAGGGCCGGGACAGGAGTACAATGAGCAGTTCTTC; j_gene: TRBJ2-1; v_gene: TRBV4-2; abundance: few; d_gene: TRBD1
CDR3aa: CASSASGRITGNTIYF; CDR3nt: TGTGCCAGCAGCGCCTCCGGACGTATAACAGGAAACACCATATATTTT; j_gene: TRBJ1-3; v_gene: TRBV25-1; abundance: .; d_gene: .
CDR3aa: CASSRPTTGSNSPLHF; CDR3nt: TGTGCCAGCAGTCGCCCGACGACAGGGAGTAATTCACCCCTCCACTTT; j_gene: TRBJ1-6; v_gene: TRBV28; abundance: .; d_gene: TRBD1
CDR3aa: CATSREGRMMNTEAFF; CDR3nt: TGTGCCACCAGCAGAGAGGGCAGAATGATGAACACTGAAGCTTTCTTT; j_gene: TRBJ1-1; v_gene: TRBV15; abundance: .; d_gene: .
CDR3aa: CAISRQGSNAYEQYF; CDR3nt: TGTGCCATCAGCCGACAGGGGTCTAATGCCTACGAGCAGTACTTC; j_gene: TRBJ2-7; v_gene: TRBV10-3; abundance: many; d_gene: TRBD1
CDR3aa: CSALLLGREQYF; CDR3nt: TGCAGTGCCCTCCTATTAGGCCGCGAGCAGTACTTC; j_gene: TRBJ2-7; v_gene: TRBV20-1; abundance: .; d_gene: .
CDR3aa: CASSSGDASTDTQYF; CDR3nt: TGTGCCAGCAGCTCCGGGGATGCTAGCACAGATACGCAGTATTTT; j_gene: TRBJ2-3; v_gene: TRBV3-1; abundance: many; d_gene: .
CDR3aa: CATGQDNEQFF; CDR3nt: TGTGCCACGGGACAAGACAATGAGCAGTTCTTC; j_gene: TRBJ2-1; v_gene: TRBV15; abundance: few; d_gene: .
CDR3aa: CASSTGPRNEQIF; CDR3nt: TGCGCCAGCAGCACCGGGCCCAGGAATGAGCAGATCTTC; j_gene: TRBJ2-1; v_gene: TRBV5-1; abundance: once; d_gene: .
CDR3aa: CAWMRSNEQFF; CDR3nt: TGTGCCTGGATGAGGTCCAATGAGCAGTTCTTC; j_gene: TRBJ2-1; v_gene: TRBV30; abundance: .; d_gene: .
CDR3aa: CASSFHPTSGSTDTQYF; CDR3nt: TGTGCCAGCAGTTTCCACCCGACTAGCGGGAGCACAGATACGCAGTATTTT; j_gene: TRBJ2-3; v_gene: TRBV12-3/TRBV12-4; abundance: many; d_gene: TRBD2
CDR3aa: CASSFPLTLDYYGYTF; CDR3nt: TGTGCCAGCAGTTTCCCCCTGACACTAGACTACTATGGCTACACCTTC; j_gene: TRBJ1-2; v_gene: TRBV28; abundance: .; d_gene: .
CDR3aa: CASGLVLLGSTDTQYF; CDR3nt: TGTGCTAGTGGTTTGGTACTTCTAGGTAGCACAGATACGCAGTATTTT; j_gene: TRBJ2-3; v_gene: TRBV12-5; abundance: .; d_gene: .
CDR3aa: CASSLEAGTDTQYF; CDR3nt: TGCGCCAGCAGCTTGGAGGCCGGCACAGATACGCAGTATTTT; j_gene: TRBJ2-3; v_gene: TRBV5-1; abundance: .; d_gene: .
CDR3aa: CASNSGTKNTGELFF; CDR3nt: TGTGCCAGCAACTCAGGGACTAAGAACACCGGGGAGCTGTTTTTT; j_gene: TRBJ2-2; v_gene: TRBV6-1; abundance: .; d_gene: TRBD2
CDR3aa: CASSFLSGRVLSQYF; CDR3nt: TGTGCCAGCAGTTTCTTAAGCGGGAGGGTGCTATCGCAGTATTTT; j_gene: TRBJ2-3; v_gene: TRBV12-3/TRBV12-4; abundance: .; d_gene: TRBD2
CDR3aa: CSVEERELTEAFF; CDR3nt: TGCAGCGTTGAAGAGAGGGAGTTAACTGAAGCTTTCTTT; j_gene: TRBJ1-1; v_gene: TRBV29-1; abundance: few; d_gene: .
CDR3aa: CASSPGGTYSSYNEQFF; CDR3nt: TGTGCCAGCAGCCCGGGAGGGACGTACAGCTCCTACAATGAGCAGTTCTTC; j_gene: TRBJ2-1; v_gene: TRBV14; abundance: .; d_gene: TRBD2
CDR3aa: CASSLSLRTGVGNQPQHF; CDR3nt: TGTGCCAGCAGTTTATCGCTGCGGACAGGGGTGGGAAATCAGCCCCAGCATTTT; j_gene: TRBJ1-5; v_gene: TRBV12-3/TRBV12-4; abundance: few; d_gene: TRBD1
CDR3aa: CASSVEIWGGSGEQYF; CDR3nt: TGTGCCAGCAGCGTAGAAATTTGGGGGGGTTCTGGCGAGCAGTACTTC; j_gene: TRBJ2-7; v_gene: TRBV9; abundance: .; d_gene: TRBD2